The 30 T cell receptor beta chains listed next were all sequenced from one sample in a study of follicular helper T cells after annual influenza vaccination. Generated by immunoSEQ multiplex PCR, the TCRdb table keeps only in-frame clones and is missing some. The top ten hold 3.5% to 4.5% of the sample, which has approximately 1,100 clones, 78% seen once. Time point specified: 2015-2016 season, 7 days after influenza vaccination. Sequencing was performed on CXCR5+ CD38+ circulating T follicular helper cells from blood, taken 7 days after influenza vaccination. Subset in this sample: circulating Tfh, non-naive CD4+CXCR5+PD-1+ (ICOS+CD38+ or ICOS-CD38-). These receptors were obtained from an adult who received the influenza vaccine.

The gene calls are TRBV4-3 and TRBJ2-1; D gene ambiguous. V lost 0 bases and J 8 bases, leaving 11 bases between the germline ends. The CDR3 is 14 residues long. Looked up from germline, CDR1 is LGHNA and CDR2 is YSLEER. The CDR3 spells CASSQDYSSYEQFF. CDR3 sequence (DNA): TGCGCCAGCAGCCAAGATTATAGCAGCTATGAGCAGTTCTTC.

The chain links TRBV5-5 to TRBJ2-7; 9 bases are a match to TRBD1. Germline V CDR1 and CDR2: SGHKS, YYEKEE (reference sequence). This CDR3 has 15 residues. V lost 0 bases, J lost 6 bases, and 7 bases stayed unmatched. The CDR3, as DNA: TGTGCCAGCAGCTTGGAGGGGACAGGGAACTTCGAGCAGTACTTC. Translating it yields CASSLEGTGNFEQYF. The whole variable domain, filled in from reference TRBV5-5 and TRBJ2-7, reads DAGVTQSPTHLIKTRGQQVTLRCSPISGHKSVSWYQQVLGQGPQFIFQYYEKEERGRGNFPDRFSARQFPNYSSELNVNALLLGDSALYLCASSLEGTGNFEQYFGPGTRLTVT.

This clone was seen a handful of times. The chain combines TRBV27 with TRBJ2-1, with 8 bases lining up with TRBD2. Germline assignment: CDR1 MNHEY and CDR2 SMNVEV (reference sequence). J was trimmed by 8 bases and V by 2 bases; bases with no gene match: 8. CDR3 length: 15 amino acids. The CDR3 sequence: CASSLTAGGWDEQFF. For the CDR3, the DNA is TGTGCCAGCAGTTTAACGGCGGGGGGATGGGATGAGCAGTTCTTC.

The chain uses TRBV7-2 and TRBJ1-4; possible D gene TRBD1, 5 bases. Germline V lookup: CDR1 SGHTA, CDR2 FQGNSA. Deletions cut 5 bases from V and 0 bases from J, with 16 bases between. CDR3 size: 17 residues. The CDR3 protein is CASSAGFGQATNEKLFF. In DNA form, the CDR3 reads TGTGCCAGCAGCGCGGGGTTTGGACAAGCAACTAATGAAAAACTGTTTTTT.

In its sample, this clone was seen a few times. The chain uses TRBV6-5 and TRBJ2-3; unclear D gene. V lost 4 bases and J 4 bases, leaving 18 bases between the germline ends. There are 16 residues in the CDR3. Germline V gene sequence: CDR1 MNHEY, CDR2 SVGAGI. CDR3 nucleotides: TGTGCCAGCAGTTTTGGGCAGGAATTTGGGGCAGATACGCAGTATTTT. Its translation is CASSFGQEFGADTQYF.

The chain has TRBV27 and TRBJ2-5; 10 bases fit TRBD2. J was trimmed by 3 bases and V by 6 bases; bases with no gene match: 7. The CDR3 spans 15 residues. Germline V lookup: CDR1 MNHEY, CDR2 SMNVEV (reference sequence). The CDR3 DNA reads TGTGCCAGCAGAGGACTAGCGGTGGGGGAAGAGACCCAGTACTTC. Its protein is CASRGLAVGEETQYF.

Only a few counts were recorded for this clone. The V call is TRBV20-1, the J call TRBJ2-3; D is possibly TRBD2 (5 bases). Germline assignment: CDR1 DFQATT and CDR2 SNEGSKA (reference sequence). This CDR3 has 10 amino acids. CDR3 DNA sequence: TGCAGCTTCAGGACTTATACGCAGTATTTT. Protein sequence: CSFRTYTQYF.

This sequence joins TRBV5-6 and TRBJ1-2; D is uncertain. CDR3 length: 15 amino acids. CDR1 SGHDT and CDR2 YYEEEE come from the germline V gene. With 0 bases removed from V and 4 bases from J, the gap between germline ends came to 13 bases. The CDR3: CASSLVAGSGYGYTF. The CDR3 region has the DNA TGTGCCAGCAGCTTGGTGGCGGGGTCGGGCTATGGCTACACCTTC.

The chain carries TRBV2 and TRBJ2-3; TRBD2 matches 14 bases. Germline V gives CDR1 SNHLY, CDR2 FYNNEI. V gave up 2 bases and J gave up 6 bases; unmatched junction bases: 4. The CDR3 totals 16 residues. Here the CDR3 DNA reads TGTGCCAGCAGTGAAAGTGGGACTAGCGGGAGTGATACGCAGTATTTT. Residues: CASSESGTSGSDTQYF.

In DNA, the CDR3 is TGTGCCAGCTCACCACTAGGGGTACAGCAAGAGACCCAGTACTTC. Translating it yields CASSPLGVQQETQYF. V usage is TRBV18 and J usage is TRBJ2-5; D is possibly TRBD1 (5 bases). Germline V gives CDR1 KGHSH, CDR2 LQKENI. The CDR3 extends over 15 amino acids. Trimming took 1 base from V and 2 from J, leaving 11 bases between them.

The V call is TRBV6-6, the J call TRBJ2-1; D gene ambiguous. V shed 6 bases and J shed 7 bases, with 10 bases lying between them. The CDR3 spans 12 residues. Germline-derived CDR1 and CDR2 are MNHNY and SVGAGI (reference sequence). The CDR3 is CASSPYLNEQFF. DNA of the CDR3: TGTGCCAGCAGCCCTTATCTAAATGAGCAGTTCTTC.

The chain recombines TRBV15 with TRBJ1-1; D unclear. Germline CDR1 is LNHNV and CDR2 is YYDKDF (reference sequence). CDR3 length equals 17 residues. The V gene lost 0 bases and the J gene lost 0 bases, with 14 bases spanning the gap. In nucleotides, the CDR3 is TGTGCCACCAGCAGAGATCTTAATCCAGCCATGAACACTGAAGCTTTCTTT. It translates to CATSRDLNPAMNTEAFF.

This clone has a handful of counts. The chain has TRBV29-1 and TRBJ2-1; no clear D. This CDR3 contains 11 residues. CDR1 SQVTM and CDR2 ANQGSEA come from the germline V gene. The ends were cut back, 6 bases at V and 7 bases at J, with 10 bases in the middle. The CDR3 is CSVRLSNEQFF. In DNA form, the CDR3 reads TGCAGCGTCCGACTCTCGAATGAGCAGTTCTTC.

This chain uses TRBV4-1 with TRBJ2-1; 8 nucleotides match TRBD2. Per the germline V gene, CDR1 is MGHRA and CDR2 is YSYEKL. V shed 0 bases and J 1 base; nucleotides not matched to a gene: 2. The CDR3 is 16 residues long. The CDR3 DNA follows: TGCGCCAGCAGCCAAGATCCGGGAGGGTCCTACAATGAGCAGTTCTTC. It encodes CASSQDPGGSYNEQFF.

The chain carries TRBV28 and TRBJ1-1; 8 bases align to TRBD1. The CDR3 loop spans 15 amino acids. The germline CDR1 and CDR2 sequences are MDHEN and SYDVKM. The trim removed 8 bases at V and 1 base at J, leaving 9 bases unmatched. CDR3 sequence reads: CASAPSGTGNTEAFF. DNA of the CDR3: TGTGCCAGCGCCCCGTCCGGGACAGGGAACACTGAAGCTTTCTTT.

The chain recombines TRBV5-6 with TRBJ1-3; 7 bases agree with TRBD1. CDR1 is SGHDT, CDR2 YYEEEE, per germline. This CDR3 has 16 amino acids. V was pared by 4 bases and J by 0 bases, with 7 bases of the junction left unmatched. Here the CDR3 reads CASSVYRGSSGNTIYF. In DNA, the CDR3 is TGTGCCAGCAGCGTATACAGGGGAAGCTCTGGAAACACCATATATTTT.

The chain is built from TRBV6-4 and TRBJ2-1, with D uncertain. The CDR3 runs to 13 residues. The V gene lost 8 bases and the J gene lost 5 bases, with 13 bases spanning the gap. CDR1 MRHNA and CDR2 SNTAGT come from the germline V gene. The CDR3 nucleotides read TGTGCCAGCTCCCTTGAACATAACAATGAGCAGTTCTTC. Its translation: CASSLEHNNEQFF.

This rearrangement joins TRBV5-1 to TRBJ2-7, with 8 positions matching TRBD1. Germline lookup yields CDR1 SGHRS and CDR2 YFSETQ. The CDR3 contains 13 residues. V lost 2 bases and J lost 5; bases outside the gene matches: 3. The CDR3 loop reads CASSFGQGNEQYF. The CDR3 nucleotides read TGCGCCAGCAGCTTTGGACAGGGTAACGAGCAGTACTTC.

This chain links TRBV28 with TRBJ2-7, with D perhaps assigned TRBD1 or TRBD2 (5 bases each). Deletions cut 6 bases from V and 7 bases from J, with 16 bases between. The germline V gene encodes CDR1 MDHEN and CDR2 SYDVKM. CDR3 length equals 13 residues. For the CDR3, the DNA is TGTGCCAGCAGCAGGTCCGGGGCTAATGAGCAGTACTTC. It translates to CASSRSGANEQYF.

This rearrangement joins TRBV9 to TRBJ2-5; D is unresolved. Trimming removed 5 bases from V and 1 base from J, with 12 bases in between. Per the germline V gene, CDR1 is SGDLS and CDR2 is YYNGEE. This CDR3 is 14 amino acids long. The CDR3 reads CASSPTVTQETQYF. Here the CDR3 DNA reads TGTGCCAGCAGTCCAACGGTTACCCAAGAGACCCAGTACTTC.

The chain joins TRBV12-5 to TRBJ2-1; 8 bases fit TRBD1. This CDR3 comprises 14 residues. Germline V gene sequence: CDR1 LGHNT, CDR2 FRNRAP. V was pared by 5 bases and J by 5 bases, with 5 bases of the junction left unmatched. The DNA of the CDR3 is TGTGCTAGTGGTCGTCAGGGGGCGGACAATGAGCAGTTCTTC. It yields the protein CASGRQGADNEQFF.

V usage is TRBV4-3 and J usage is TRBJ2-2, with D perhaps matching TRBD2 (7 bases). In germline, CDR1 is LGHNA, CDR2 YSLEER. V gave up 0 bases and J gave up 5 bases, with 13 bases separating them. There are 16 residues in the CDR3. The CDR3 DNA reads TGCGCCAGCAGCCAAGATTATGGGGGGGCGACCGGGGAGCTGTTTTTT. Translated: CASSQDYGGATGELFF.

CDR3 sequence reads: CASSLKFDQGLAEKLFF. CDR3 DNA: TGTGCCAGCAGCTTGAAATTCGATCAAGGACTGGCTGAAAAACTGTTTTTT. V and J are TRBV5-6 and TRBJ1-4; D gene ambiguous. The CDR3 length is 17 residues. Germline-derived CDR1 and CDR2 are SGHDT and YYEEEE. Trimming took off 1 base at V and 7 bases at J, with 20 bases between the two ends.

The V and J genes are TRBV7-6 and TRBJ2-1; unclear D gene. V was pared by 3 bases and J by 6 bases, with 6 bases between. Germline values: CDR1 SGHVS, CDR2 FNYEAQ. CDR3 size: 12 residues. The CDR3 spells CASSLSVNEQFF. The CDR3 region has the DNA TGTGCCAGCAGCTTGAGTGTCAATGAGCAGTTCTTC. Full variable domain (remainder filled in from reference TRBV7-6 and TRBJ2-1): GAGVSQSPRYKVTKRGQDVALRCDPISGHVSLYWYRQALGQGPEFLTYFNYEAQQDKSGLPNDRFSAERPEGSISTLTIQRTEQRDSAMYRCASSLSVNEQFFGPGTRLTVL.

CDR3 DNA sequence: TGTGCCAGCACCAATAACGTGGAGACCCAGTACTTC. Protein sequence: CASTNNVETQYF. This rearrangement joins TRBV7-9 to TRBJ2-5; D is unresolved. V was shortened by 7 bases and J by 5 bases, with 11 bases between the two germline ends. The CDR3 has 12 amino acids. Per germline, CDR1 SEHNR and CDR2 FQNEAQ (reference sequence). Combining the CDR3 with reference TRBV7-9 and TRBJ2-5 gives the whole variable domain DTGVSQNPRHKITKRGQNVTFRCDPISEHNRLYWYRQTLGQGPEFLTYFQNEAQLEKSRLLSDRFSAERPKGSFSTLEIQRTEQGDSAMYLCASTNNVETQYFGPGTRLLVL.

This chain connects TRBV6-1 to TRBJ2-5; TRBD2 matches 8 bases. V was clipped by 9 bases and J by 3 bases; unmatched bases: 12. The CDR3 spans 15 residues. CDR1 and CDR2 from the germline V gene are MNHNS and SASEGT. For the CDR3, the DNA is TGTGCCAGTTTTTACGGGGGAGCGGGAGAAGAGACCCAGTACTTC. Translation gives CASFYGGAGEETQYF.

The gene calls are TRBV28 and TRBJ1-1; 7 bases match TRBD1. The ends lost 6 bases at V and 0 bases at J; junction bases unmatched: 7. This CDR3 region has 15 residues. Germline assignment: CDR1 MDHEN and CDR2 SYDVKM. For the CDR3, the DNA is TGTGCCAGCAGCCAGGGAGGGGGCTTGAACACTGAAGCTTTCTTT. Protein sequence: CASSQGGGLNTEAFF.

The V call is TRBV6-4, the J call TRBJ2-1, with 10 bases aligning to TRBD2. This CDR3 is 13 amino acids long. V lost 7 bases to trimming and J lost 6 bases; unmatched junction nucleotides: 3. The germline V gene encodes CDR1 MRHNA and CDR2 SNTAGT. The CDR3 DNA sequence: TGTGCCAGCATGGCTAGCGGGGGCAATGAGCAGTTCTTC. Translated, it gives CASMASGGNEQFF.

On this clone: A junction boundary mismatches the germline segment, possibly from a read error. V gene TRBV4-2 combines with J gene TRBJ2-7, with 9 bases that match TRBD1. This CDR3 has 15 residues. Germline V gene lookup returns CDR1 LGHNA and CDR2 YNFKEQ. The CDR3 nucleotides read TGTGCCAGCACCCAAGGGGGACAGGGTACCTACGAGCAGTACTTC. Translating it yields CASTQGGQGTYEQYF.

This sequence joins TRBV6-1 and TRBJ2-6; D possibly corresponds to TRBD1 (6 bases). CDR3 length: 17 residues. CDR1 MNHNS and CDR2 SASEGT come from the germline V gene. With 8 bases removed from V and 1 base from J, the gap between germline ends came to 18 bases. The CDR3 DNA sequence: TGTGCCAGCGGTGTAGACAGGCCCACTTCTGGGGCCAACGTCCTGACTTTC. It yields the protein CASGVDRPTSGANVLTF.